Sequencing of this T cell receptor (beta chain) was carried out in a study of tumor-infiltrating lymphocytes in localized non-small cell lung cancer. Study observations and caveats: Available tissue quantity limited TCR sequencing to a patient subset. Immunotypes IM1 and IM2 had similar TCR-derived T-cell fractions.

The data were produced by immunoSEQ multiplex PCR, yet TCRdb's version contains in-frame clones alone and is incomplete. The table lists 17,000 or so clones, approximately 80% of them singletons. The germline V and J ends were trimmed by 0 bases and 6 bases, with 12 bases remaining between them. There are 14 residues in the CDR3. Germline CDR1 reads SGHDT; CDR2 reads YYEEEE. As to this clone: The antigen remains undetermined.

The clonotype was recovered from a human donor with non-small cell lung cancer. The V and J genes are TRBV5-6 and TRBJ1-1, with D uncertain. The sequenced sample consisted of lung tumor tissue. CDR3 in DNA: TGTGCCAGCAGCTTGGGACCCTTTGGGGCTGAAGCTTTCTTT. It codes for CASSLGPFGAEAFF.